This T cell receptor (beta chain) was identified in a study of blood T cell repertoires in COVID-19. Looking at the study overall: From the United States, Italy and Spain came samples of acute and convalescent COVID-19. Sources were T cells, B-cell-depleted T cells, or PBMCs; the material itself was cDNA or gDNA.

Germline CDR1 SGHRS, CDR2 YFSETQ. Unmatched junction bases numbered 12, after V lost 4 bases and J lost 2 bases. CDR3 length: 19 residues. In the authors' workflow: Reference gene primers were amplified, and this amplification served to estimate nucleated cell counts. The protocol was immunoSEQ multiplex PCR, while the TCRdb copy is restricted to in-frame clones and leaves out a portion. That table furnishes V, J and clone size, whereas the DNA furnished D and trimming. The sample consists of 65,000 to 95,000 clones, roughly nine tenths of them appearing once. The sequence derives from a man older than 75 with acute or convalescent COVID-19. Source material: peripheral blood. The genes are TRBV5-1 and TRBJ2-2, with 12 nucleotides matching TRBD2. CDR3 coding DNA: TGCGCCAGCAGCGTCACTAGCGGGGGGACCCGGCCTAACACCGGGGAGCTGTTTTTT. It specifies CASSVTSGGTRPNTGELFF. The whole variable domain, remainder taken from reference TRBV5-1 and TRBJ2-2, is KAGVTQTPRYLIKTRGQQVTLSCSPISGHRSVSWYQQTPGQGLQFLFEYFSETQRNKGNFPGRFSGRQFSNSRSEMNVSTLELGDSALYLCASSVTSGGTRPNTGELFFGEGSRLTVL.